Below are 18 T cell receptor beta chains sequenced from a single sample in a study of human T cells and chemical hapten exposure. Time point defined: patch test 3, about 24 weeks after DPC sensitization. The sample's treatment: therapeutic diphenylcyclopropenone sensitization with weekly scalp DPC. TCRdb ran MiXCR on the RACE reads and lists one entry per CDR3 protein. The sample yields just over 95,000 distinct CDR3 sequences, roughly a quarter seen once. Sequenced material: whole blood, taken in connection with sensitization to the hapten diphenylcyclopropenone (DPC). All receptors derive from a man aged 35 to 55 with alopecia areata. Some clones in this sample may be carry-over from other donors' samples.

The chain employs TRBV5-1 and TRBJ2-7; no definite D call. The CDR3 length is 14 residues. Germline loops: CDR1 SGHRS, CDR2 YFSETQ. V lost 0 bases and J 0 bases, leaving 7 bases between the germline ends. CDR3 residues: CASSLGPVSYEQYF. In nucleotides, the CDR3 is TGCGCCAGCAGCTTGGGGCCGGTCTCCTACGAGCAGTACTTC.

The chain employs TRBV7-9 and TRBJ1-4, with D unclear. Per the germline V gene, CDR1 is SEHNR and CDR2 is FQNEAQ (reference sequence). The CDR3 runs to 14 residues. Trimming cost V 6 bases and J 3 bases, with 11 bases left between them. The CDR3 spells CASRPSGANEKLFF. CDR3 in DNA: TGTGCCAGCAGACCTTCTGGTGCTAATGAAAAACTGTTTTTT.

The V call is TRBV28, the J call TRBJ2-3, with 8 bases that match TRBD1. CDR1 MDHEN and CDR2 SYDVKM come from the germline V gene. V trimming: 5 bases; J trimming: 2 bases; junction bases outside the gene matches: 9. The CDR3 sequence is 16 residues long. The chain's CDR3 is CASSKTGVPLTDTQYF. For the CDR3, the DNA is TGTGCCAGCAGTAAGACAGGGGTTCCTCTCACAGATACGCAGTATTTT.

The CDR3 protein is CASSPLSASQETQYF. The DNA for the CDR3 is TGTGCCAGCTCTCCTCTCTCAGCGTCCCAAGAGACCCAGTACTTC. V gene TRBV18 combines with J gene TRBJ2-5, with unresolved D. Trimming took off 6 bases at V and 1 base at J, with 15 bases between the two ends. This CDR3 spans 15 amino acids. The germline CDR1 and CDR2 sequences are KGHSH and LQKENI.

CDR3 amino acids: CASRSPNTGELFF. DNA for the CDR3: TGTGCCAGCAGGAGCCCGAACACCGGGGAGCTGTTTTTT. V gene TRBV6-5 combines with J gene TRBJ2-2; D unresolved. Trimming pared 6 bases from V and 0 bases from J, leaving 5 bases between. The CDR3 loop spans 13 amino acids. Germline assignment: CDR1 MNHEY and CDR2 SVGAGI.

In nucleotides, the CDR3 is TGTGCCAGCAGGCAGGGACAGGGAAGGTCACCCCTCCACTTT. This gives the protein CASRQGQGRSPLHF. This chain uses TRBV6-6 with TRBJ1-6; 9 bases line up with TRBD1. With V trimmed by 6 bases and J by 10 bases, 7 bases remained unmatched. CDR1 and CDR2 (germline): MNHNY, SVGAGI (reference sequence). The CDR3 is made up of 14 amino acids.

V and J are TRBV10-3 and TRBJ1-1, with 7 nucleotides matching TRBD1. The CDR3 contains 13 residues. Looked up from germline, CDR1 is ENHRY and CDR2 is SYGVKD. With 7 bases clipped from V and 3 bases from J, the junction kept 5 bases outside the gene matches. The CDR3 bases are TGTGCCATCAAAAACAGGGGAGACACTGAAGCTTTCTTT. The encoded protein is CAIKNRGDTEAFF.

This sequence joins TRBV10-3 and TRBJ1-5, with a weak D call TRBD1 (5 bases). The CDR3 runs to 14 residues. Germline V lookup: CDR1 ENHRY, CDR2 SYGVKD. V was cut by 6 bases and J by 6 bases, with 15 bases left in between. The CDR3 is CAISRDPNLQPQHF. The CDR3 DNA reads as TGTGCCATCAGCCGGGACCCGAACCTTCAGCCCCAGCATTTT.

The V call is TRBV14, the J call TRBJ1-4, with TRBD1 matching over 7 bases. This CDR3 region has 14 residues. Germline assignment: CDR1 SGHDN and CDR2 FVKESK. With V trimmed by 4 bases and J by 12 bases, 11 bases remained unmatched. CDR3 bases: TGTGCCAGCAGCCCTCGACAGGGCTCCTCGGAACTGTTTTTT. Protein product: CASSPRQGSSELFF.

The chain couples TRBV20-1 to TRBJ2-7, with TRBD2 matching over 9 bases. The CDR3 extends over 14 amino acids. The V gene end was trimmed by 6 bases and the J gene end by 7 bases; junction bases not matched to a gene: 13. Germline-derived CDR1 and CDR2 are DFQATT and SNEGSKA (reference sequence). The CDR3 sequence: CSAGGNSGRGEQYF. The CDR3 DNA follows: TGCAGTGCGGGTGGGAATAGCGGGAGAGGAGAGCAGTACTTC.

This clonotype was counted between two and nine times. V and J are TRBV28 and TRBJ1-5, with 8 bases lining up with TRBD1. The CDR3 length is 14 residues. Germline V gene sequence: CDR1 MDHEN, CDR2 SYDVKM. The trim removed 5 bases at V and 2 bases at J, leaving 2 bases unmatched. As DNA, the CDR3 is TGTGCCAGCAGTCAGGGACAGGGCAATCAGCCCCAGCATTTT. This gives the protein CASSQGQGNQPQHF.

The CDR3 DNA reads TGTGCCAGCAGCTCTGCAGCAGGGGGAATGGAAGAGACCCAGTACTTC. Its protein product is CASSSAAGGMEETQYF. V and J are TRBV7-7 and TRBJ2-5, with 7 bases matching TRBD1. CDR3 size: 16 residues. Unmatched junction bases numbered 11, after V lost 4 bases and J lost 3 bases. Germline V lookup: CDR1 SSHAT, CDR2 FNYEAQ (reference sequence).

This chain links TRBV14 with TRBJ2-1; weak D call: TRBD1 (5 bases). Germline CDR1 and CDR2: SGHDN and FVKESK. Deletions cut 6 bases from V and 6 bases from J, with 12 bases between. This CDR3 is built from 13 residues. The CDR3 DNA reads TGTGCCAGCAGACATCAGGGCGGCAATGAGCAGTTCTTC. The encoded protein is CASRHQGGNEQFF.

This clonotype was seen a few times. The J gene is TRBJ2-7, the V gene TRBV6-1; 12 bases are a match to TRBD1. Germline V gives CDR1 MNHNS, CDR2 SASEGT. Germline trimming cut 7 bases from V and 2 bases from J; bases unmatched to any gene: 3. This CDR3 comprises 14 residues. As DNA, the CDR3 is TGTGCCAGCACACGGGACAGGGGGCCCTACGAGCAGTACTTC. It codes for CASTRDRGPYEQYF.

This clonotype was seen ten or more times. The chain uses TRBV28 and TRBJ2-3; D possibly corresponds to TRBD1 (6 bases). V lost 3 bases to trimming and J lost 0 bases, with 19 bases between them. The CDR3 is 18 amino acids. Germline V gene sequence: CDR1 MDHEN, CDR2 SYDVKM. For the CDR3, the DNA is TGTGCCAGCAGTTTCCCCATGACAGGCGCTGCCAGCACAGATACGCAGTATTTT. Translated: CASSFPMTGAASTDTQYF. Complete variable domain (other parts from reference TRBV28 and TRBJ2-3): DVKVTQSSRYLVKRTGEKVFLECVQDMDHENMFWYRQDPGLGLRLIYFSYDVKMKEKGDIPEGYSVSREKKERFSLILESASTNQTSMYLCASSFPMTGAASTDTQYFGPGTRLTVL.

This clonotype was found once. J is TRBJ1-4 and V is TRBV7-2, with 7 bases lining up with TRBD1. Trimming cost V 2 bases and J 8 bases; bases outside gene matches: 11. Germline assignment: CDR1 SGHTA and CDR2 FQGNSA. The CDR3 runs 16 residues. DNA for the CDR3: TGTGCCAGCAGCTTATCCCCTTCAAGGGGGCAGGAAAAACTGTTTTTT. This gives the protein CASSLSPSRGQEKLFF.

In its sample, this clonotype was seen a few times. This sequence joins TRBV7-3 and TRBJ2-3; TRBD2 matches 14 bases. Per germline, CDR1 SGHTA and CDR2 FQGTGA. V trimming: 4 bases; J trimming: 1 base; junction bases outside the gene matches: 1. The CDR3 covers 16 residues. The CDR3 DNA is TGTGCCAGCAGCTCGACTAGCGGGAGGGGCACAGATACGCAGTATTTT. The encoded protein is CASSSTSGRGTDTQYF.

V and J are TRBV5-1 and TRBJ1-6, with D uncertain. CDR3 size: 14 residues. V was trimmed by 0 bases and J by 6 bases, leaving 7 bases between them. From germline, CDR1 is SGHRS and CDR2 YFSETQ. The CDR3 nucleotides are TGCGCCAGCAGCTTGGGGCAGACTAATTCACCCCTCCACTTT. It translates to CASSLGQTNSPLHF.